Each of the 18 T cell receptor beta chains below was sequenced from the same sample in a study of T cell responses to AZD1222 COVID-19 vaccine. Assay used: immunoSEQ multiplex PCR; TCRdb lists only in-frame clones, some missing. In the table there are 130,000 to 150,000 clones, just over 90% of which are singletons. The starting material was peripheral blood, obtained on day 0 of AZD1222 vaccination. These receptors were obtained from an adult in good health.

V gene TRBV24-1 combines with J gene TRBJ2-5; D perhaps matches TRBD2 (7 bases). Germline V gene data show CDR1 as KGHDR and CDR2 as SFDVKD. Trimming pared 4 bases from V and 5 bases from J, leaving 13 bases between. CDR3 length: 14 residues. This CDR3 reads CATSEGGGRETQYF. In DNA, the CDR3 is TGTGCCACCAGTGAAGGGGGAGGGAGGGAGACCCAGTACTTC.

The V and J genes are TRBV18 and TRBJ1-1, with unresolved D. Germline V gene lookup returns CDR1 KGHSH and CDR2 LQKENI. Trimming left V 6 bases short and J 2 bases short, with 10 bases between. The CDR3 consists of 13 residues. CDR3 nucleotides: TGTGCCAGCTCGCTCGGAACTAACACTGAAGCTTTCTTT. As protein: CASSLGTNTEAFF.

V usage is TRBV2 and J usage is TRBJ1-1, with D perhaps matching TRBD1 (6 bases). Germline CDR1 reads SNHLY; CDR2 reads FYNNEI. V was pared by 3 bases and J by 4 bases, with 15 bases between. CDR3 length: 15 residues. CDR3 coding DNA: TGTGCCAGCAGTGACAGGGGCGCTAAGCGCACTGAAGCTTTCTTT. Its protein is CASSDRGAKRTEAFF.

This chain joins TRBV5-1 and TRBJ1-1; TRBD1 is a possible D gene (5 bases). V dropped 0 bases and J dropped 4 bases, with 13 bases sitting between them. The CDR3 contains 15 residues. Per the germline V gene, CDR1 is SGHRS and CDR2 is YFSETQ. CDR3 coding DNA: TGCGCCAGCAGCTTGGATAGAGGGGCAGGCACTGAAGCTTTCTTT. This sequence encodes CASSLDRGAGTEAFF.

V is TRBV5-5 and J is TRBJ1-6; unclear D gene. The CDR3 extends over 16 amino acids. Between the trimmed V and J ends, which lost 3 bases and 9 bases, there was a span of 19 bases. Germline V gene data show CDR1 as SGHKS and CDR2 as YYEKEE (reference sequence). CDR3 residues: CASSSQPVTKGSPLHF. Written as DNA, the CDR3 is TGTGCCAGCAGCTCCCAGCCGGTAACGAAGGGTTCACCCCTCCACTTT.

J is TRBJ2-3 and V is TRBV2, with D hard to call. The V end lost 8 bases, the J end lost 1 base, and 13 bases lay between the germline ends. CDR3 length: 14 residues. The germline gives CDR1 SNHLY, CDR2 FYNNEI. The CDR3 region has the DNA TGTGCCAGCCACAACGGCCTGCGCACAGATACGCAGTATTTT. It yields the protein CASHNGLRTDTQYF.

The J gene is TRBJ1-5, the V gene TRBV30, with 8 bases lining up with TRBD1. Per germline, CDR1 GTSNPN and CDR2 SVGIG (reference sequence). The CDR3 has 14 amino acids. Germline trimming cut 0 bases from V and 11 bases from J; bases unmatched to any gene: 9. The CDR3 sequence: CAWSVQGGPRSQHF. In nucleotides, the CDR3 is TGTGCCTGGAGTGTACAGGGGGGGCCGCGGTCCCAGCATTTT.

The V gene is TRBV11-3, the J gene TRBJ2-5, with D tentatively TRBD2 (6 bases). CDR3 length: 18 amino acids. Trimming removed 1 base at V and 2 bases at J, with 20 bases between. Germline V CDR1 and CDR2: SGHNT, YENEEA. The CDR3 reads CASSLGLGRGTHQETQYF. The DNA for the CDR3 is TGTGCCAGCAGCTTAGGATTGGGTCGGGGGACCCATCAAGAGACCCAGTACTTC.

J is TRBJ1-5 and V is TRBV7-6, with TRBD1 identical over 7 bases. CDR3 length: 15 amino acids. With V trimmed by 4 bases and J by 1 base, 4 bases remained unmatched. CDR1 SGHVS and CDR2 FNYEAQ come from the germline V gene. CDR3 loop: CASSSLQGSNQPQHF. The CDR3 DNA follows: TGTGCCAGCAGCTCGTTACAGGGGAGCAATCAGCCCCAGCATTTT.

CDR3: CASSLTGGTAFF. CDR3 DNA sequence: TGTGCCAGTAGCCTTACAGGGGGCACAGCTTTCTTT. The chain carries TRBV19 and TRBJ1-1, with 9 bases matching TRBD1. The trim removed 6 bases at V and 10 bases at J, leaving 6 bases unmatched. This CDR3 comprises 12 residues. Germline V gives CDR1 LNHDA, CDR2 SQIVND (reference sequence).

The chain links TRBV19 to TRBJ2-1; weak D call: TRBD2 (6 bases). The germline CDR1 and CDR2 sequences are LNHDA and SQIVND (reference sequence). V was clipped by 3 bases and J by 12 bases, with 15 bases between them. The CDR3 has 13 amino acids. In DNA, the CDR3 is TGTGCCAGTAGTATCCCTGGAGGGGAGGTGCAGTTCTTC. It codes for CASSIPGGEVQFF.

The genes are TRBV6-2 or TRBV6-3 and TRBJ2-7; the D gene is possibly TRBD2 (6 bases). CDR1 MNHEY and CDR2 SVGEGT come from the germline V gene. This CDR3 is built from 14 residues. Deletions cut 2 bases from V and 0 bases from J, with 8 bases between. The CDR3 protein is CASSYPDYSYEQYF. CDR3 bases: TGTGCCAGCAGTTACCCGGACTACTCCTACGAGCAGTACTTC.

The rearrangement joins TRBV15 to TRBJ1-1; D is undetermined. The germline V gene has CDR1 LNHNV and CDR2 YYDKDF (reference sequence). V was shortened by 4 bases and J by 3 bases, with 6 bases between the two germline ends. The length of the CDR3 is 12 residues. CDR3 bases: TGTGCCACCAGCAAAGCCCACACTGAAGCTTTCTTT. Translating gives CATSKAHTEAFF. The full variable domain, in which reference TRBV15 and TRBJ1-1 provide the parts outside the CDR3, is DAMVIQNPRYQVTQFGKPVTLSCSQTLNHNVMYWYQQKSSQAPKLLFHYYDKDFNNEADTPDNFQSRRPNTSFCFLDIRSPGLGDTAMYLCATSKAHTEAFFGQGTRLTVV.

The chain couples TRBV19 to TRBJ2-3; D gene uncertain. This CDR3 spans 13 amino acids. Germline V gives CDR1 LNHDA, CDR2 SQIVND (reference sequence). Trimming pared 4 bases from V and 6 bases from J, leaving 11 bases between. CDR3 DNA: TGTGCCAGTAGTACTTACTCCTTGGATACGCAGTATTTT. This translates into CASSTYSLDTQYF.

V is TRBV9 and J is TRBJ2-3, with D possibly being TRBD1 (5 bases). There are 11 residues in the CDR3. V gave up 3 bases and J gave up 6 bases, with 5 bases separating them. CDR1 and CDR2 (germline): SGDLS, YYNGEE. The CDR3 DNA follows: TGTGCCAGCAGCGAGGGGGATACGCAGTATTTT. This sequence encodes CASSEGDTQYF.

V usage is TRBV7-2 and J usage is TRBJ1-1; D remains ambiguous. Per the germline V gene, CDR1 is SGHTA and CDR2 is FQGNSA. V lost 2 bases and J lost 0, with 16 bases in between. The CDR3 totals 17 residues. CDR3 nucleotide sequence: TGTGCCAGCAGCTTAATTAGTAGCCGAATGTTGAACACTGAAGCTTTCTTT. Its translation is CASSLISSRMLNTEAFF.

This chain connects TRBV27 to TRBJ2-3, with unresolved D. V lost 2 bases, J lost 0 bases, and 6 bases lay in between. The germline V gene encodes CDR1 MNHEY and CDR2 SMNVEV (reference sequence). CDR3 length: 14 amino acids. CDR3 amino acids: CASSLRLSTDTQYF. The CDR3 nucleotides are TGTGCCAGCAGTTTAAGGCTAAGCACAGATACGCAGTATTTT.

This chain joins TRBV18 and TRBJ1-2; 9 positions agree with TRBD1. This CDR3 has 15 amino acids. Germline CDR1 reads KGHSH; CDR2 reads LQKENI. Unmatched junction bases numbered 10, after V lost 6 bases and J lost 5 bases. CDR3 in DNA: TGTGCCAGCTCGCCGGCGGGACAGGGTTTGTATGGCTACACCTTC. This codes for CASSPAGQGLYGYTF.